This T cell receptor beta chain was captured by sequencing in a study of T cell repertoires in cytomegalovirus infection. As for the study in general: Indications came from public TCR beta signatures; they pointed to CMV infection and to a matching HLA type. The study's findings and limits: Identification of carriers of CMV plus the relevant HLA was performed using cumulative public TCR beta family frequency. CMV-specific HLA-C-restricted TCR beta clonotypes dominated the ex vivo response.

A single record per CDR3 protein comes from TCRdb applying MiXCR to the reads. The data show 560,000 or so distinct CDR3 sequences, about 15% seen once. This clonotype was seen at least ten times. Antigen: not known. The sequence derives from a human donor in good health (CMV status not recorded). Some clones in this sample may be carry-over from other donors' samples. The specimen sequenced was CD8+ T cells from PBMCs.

This chain's CDR3 is CASSSGAAPQETQYF. The CDR3 bases are TGTGCCAGCAGCTCGGGAGCAGCACCACAAGAGACCCAGTACTTC. The chain couples TRBV7-6 to TRBJ2-5; tentatively, D is TRBD2 (6 bases). With 4 bases removed from V and 2 bases from J, the gap between germline ends came to 14 bases. The CDR3 sequence is 15 residues long. In germline, CDR1 is SGHVS, CDR2 FNYEAQ.